A selection of T cell receptor beta chains follows, all from one sample in a study of cytomegalovirus exposure and HLA in healthy donors. Only in-frame clones appear in the TCRdb table, and some are missing; sequencing was by immunoSEQ multiplex PCR. The sample contains 200,000 to 250,000 clones, 75% to 85% of which appear only once. Sequencing used PBMCs. These TCRs come from a woman aged 55-69 years in good health and CMV-seropositive. Both conserved end residues are part of each CDR3. The D gene is left open where the match is weak. Where a row states a size, it is once, few, many or the class of an expanded clone; other rows omit it.

v_call	d_call	clone_size	j_call	cdr3_aa	cdr3_nt
TRBV4-1	TRBD2	few	TRBJ2-1	CASSPRRGGRNEQFF	TGCGCCAGCAGCCCCAGGCGGGGGGGCCGCAATGAGCAGTTCTTC
TRBV5-1	TRBD1	NA	TRBJ2-7	CASSFFGQGSNEQYF	TGCGCCAGCAGCTTTTTCGGACAGGGCTCAAACGAGCAGTACTTC
TRBV30	NA	few	TRBJ2-7	CAWSVGGDEQYF	TGTGCCTGGAGTGTCGGAGGGGACGAGCAGTACTTC
TRBV5-1	NA	once	TRBJ1-1	CASSLQGNTEAFF	TGCGCCAGCAGCCTCCAGGGGAACACTGAAGCTTTCTTT
TRBV7-2	NA	NA	TRBJ1-4	CASSLARVNEKLFF	TGTGCCAGCAGCTTAGCGAGGGTTAATGAAAAACTGTTTTTT
TRBV2	NA	NA	TRBJ1-4	CASGGDGEKLFF	TGTGCCAGCGGGGGGGATGGTGAAAAACTGTTTTTT
TRBV19	TRBD2	NA	TRBJ2-3	CASSIRAGADTQYF	TGTGCCAGTAGTATACGAGCGGGAGCAGATACGCAGTATTTT
TRBV6-4	TRBD1	NA	TRBJ1-4	CASRRTGSTNEKLFF	TGTGCCAGCAGAAGGACAGGGTCCACTAATGAAAAACTGTTTTTT
TRBV27	NA	NA	TRBJ2-7	CASSSLRRQPYEQYF	TGTGCCAGCAGTTCCCTCCGGAGACAGCCCTACGAGCAGTACTTC
TRBV30	TRBD1	NA	TRBJ2-1	CACLDRARFF	TGTGCCTGCCTAGACAGGGCCCGGTTCTTC
TRBV7-3	TRBD1	NA	TRBJ2-1	CASSTDRGPYNEQFF	TGTGCCAGCAGCACGGACAGGGGGCCCTACAATGAGCAGTTCTTC
TRBV5-1	TRBD2	once	TRBJ2-1	CASSPGLTRFNEQFF	TGCGCCAGCAGCCCGGGACTAACCCGCTTCAATGAGCAGTTCTTC
TRBV23-1	TRBD1	NA	TRBJ2-7	CASSPRGGQGAYEQYF	TGCGCCAGCAGCCCGAGAGGGGGACAGGGGGCCTACGAGCAGTACTTC
TRBV5-1	NA	NA	TRBJ1-1	CASSPPGGGTEAFF	TGCGCCAGCAGCCCACCGGGGGGTGGTACTGAAGCTTTCTTT
TRBV13	NA	once	TRBJ1-5	CATGRENQPQHF	TGTGCCACGGGTCGGGAGAATCAGCCCCAGCATTTT
TRBV5-4	NA	NA	TRBJ2-3	CASSQPKLTDTQYF	TGTGCCAGCAGCCAACCTAAGCTCACAGATACGCAGTATTTT
TRBV7-9	TRBD1	NA	TRBJ1-3	CASSFTQQGSSGNTIYF	TGTGCCAGCAGCTTTACTCAACAGGGGAGCTCTGGAAACACCATATATTTT
TRBV18	NA	NA	TRBJ2-7	CASSPPGGRGNEQYF	TGTGCCAGCTCACCACCGGGGGGCAGGGGGAACGAGCAGTACTTC
TRBV19	TRBD1	NA	TRBJ1-5	CARLQGVGNQPQHF	TGTGCCAGATTACAGGGGGTCGGCAATCAGCCCCAGCATTTT
TRBV18	NA	once	TRBJ2-5	CASSPPQTQETQYF	TGTGCCAGCTCACCACCCCAGACACAAGAGACCCAGTACTTC
TRBV7-2	TRBD2	NA	TRBJ2-5	CASSFQGGGGRETQYF	TGTGCCAGCAGCTTCCAAGGCGGGGGGGGGAGGGAGACCCAGTACTTC
TRBV5-1	TRBD1	NA	TRBJ1-1	CASSLTGERGTEAFF	TGCGCCAGCAGCTTAACAGGGGAACGGGGCACTGAAGCTTTCTTT
TRBV7-9	NA	NA	TRBJ2-1	CASSLLQAPEQFF	TGTGCCAGCAGCCTACTGCAGGCCCCTGAGCAGTTCTTC
TRBV6-5	NA	once	TRBJ2-3	CASSYSPHMAADTQYF	TGTGCCAGCAGTTACTCCCCCCACATGGCGGCAGATACGCAGTATTTT
TRBV7-2	TRBD1	few	TRBJ2-3	CASSLRGRGTDTQYF	TGTGCCAGCAGCTTAAGGGGGCGGGGCACAGATACGCAGTATTTT
TRBV7-3	NA	NA	TRBJ1-3	CASSSATGNTIYF	TGTGCCAGCAGCTCCGCGACTGGAAACACCATATATTTT
TRBV7-2	NA	NA	TRBJ1-1	CASSEPPGLTEAFF	TGTGCCAGCAGCGAGCCCCCGGGACTGACTGAAGCTTTCTTT
TRBV4-1	NA	NA	TRBJ2-2	CASSQVDRIPGELFF	TGCGCCAGCAGCCAAGTGGACAGAATCCCCGGGGAGCTGTTTTTT
TRBV20-1	NA	NA	TRBJ1-1	CSLGTWTEAFF	TGCTCCCTCGGGACTTGGACTGAAGCTTTCTTT
TRBV30	NA	once	TRBJ1-5	CAFETVPYQPQHF	TGTGCCTTTGAGACAGTTCCCTATCAGCCCCAGCATTTT
TRBV5-6	TRBD1	NA	TRBJ1-4	CASSAQGLGEKLFF	TGTGCCAGCAGCGCACAGGGGTTGGGTGAAAAACTGTTTTTT
TRBV5-1	TRBD2	NA	TRBJ2-5	CASTSQSGGASETQYF	TGCGCCAGCACTTCCCAAAGCGGGGGGGCCTCAGAGACCCAGTACTTC
TRBV5-1	TRBD2	NA	TRBJ2-6	CASSLLAGATGANVLTF	TGCGCCAGCAGCCTGCTAGCGGGGGCCACTGGGGCCAACGTCCTGACTTTC
TRBV5-1	NA	NA	TRBJ1-5	CASSLGTNNQPQHF	TGCGCCAGCAGCCTTGGGACAAACAATCAGCCCCAGCATTTT
TRBV7-2	NA	NA	TRBJ2-1	CASSLKRNSYNEQFF	TGTGCCAGCAGCTTAAAGCGGAACTCCTACAATGAGCAGTTCTTC
TRBV5-1	NA	NA	TRBJ1-5	CASSRDVGVGQPQHF	TGCGCCAGCAGCCGCGACGTGGGAGTGGGTCAGCCCCAGCATTTT
TRBV5-4	NA	NA	TRBJ1-2	CASSPQTFRGGYTF	TGTGCCAGCAGCCCCCAAACGTTCAGGGGTGGCTACACCTTC
TRBV1	NA	NA	TRBJ1-4	CTSSQDGPALLFF	TGCACCAGCAGCCAAGATGGGCCAGCTCTCCTGTTTTTT
TRBV6-5	TRBD2	NA	TRBJ2-1	CASSQGLAGSNEQFF	TGTGCCAGCAGCCAGGGACTAGCGGGAAGCAATGAGCAGTTCTTC
TRBV7-9	TRBD2	NA	TRBJ2-7	CASSFSGGDYEQYF	TGTGCCAGCAGCTTTAGCGGGGGAGACTACGAGCAGTACTTC
TRBV10-1	NA	NA	TRBJ2-2	CASSETLTGELFF	TGCGCCAGCAGTGAAACTTTGACAGGGGAGCTGTTTTTT
TRBV10-3	TRBD2	NA	TRBJ2-1	CAISDSGGEQFF	TGTGCCATCAGTGATTCGGGAGGAGAGCAGTTCTTC
TRBV4-1	TRBD2	NA	TRBJ2-2	CASSLLAGGRVGELFF	TGCGCCAGCAGCCTCCTAGCGGGGGGGCGTGTCGGGGAGCTGTTTTTT
TRBV27	NA	NA	TRBJ2-1	CASSRGSQGNEQFF	TGTGCCAGCAGTCGCGGTAGCCAGGGCAATGAGCAGTTCTTC
TRBV6-1	NA	NA	TRBJ1-4	CASSVWGPGEKLFF	TGTGCCAGCAGTGTTTGGGGGCCGGGTGAAAAACTGTTTTTT
TRBV6-1	NA	few	TRBJ2-7	CASRYSPLSSYEQYF	TGTGCCAGCAGGTACAGTCCTTTAAGCTCCTACGAGCAGTACTTC
TRBV6-5	TRBD1	NA	TRBJ2-7	CASSALGTGAYEQYF	TGTGCCAGCAGTGCCCTGGGGACAGGGGCCTACGAGCAGTACTTC
TRBV7-9	NA	NA	TRBJ2-7	CASSLFDGSGEQYF	TGTGCCAGCAGCTTATTTGACGGCTCGGGCGAGCAGTACTTC
TRBV6-4	NA	NA	TRBJ2-3	CASSVTSSDTQYF	TGTGCCAGCAGTGTCACTAGCTCAGATACGCAGTATTTT